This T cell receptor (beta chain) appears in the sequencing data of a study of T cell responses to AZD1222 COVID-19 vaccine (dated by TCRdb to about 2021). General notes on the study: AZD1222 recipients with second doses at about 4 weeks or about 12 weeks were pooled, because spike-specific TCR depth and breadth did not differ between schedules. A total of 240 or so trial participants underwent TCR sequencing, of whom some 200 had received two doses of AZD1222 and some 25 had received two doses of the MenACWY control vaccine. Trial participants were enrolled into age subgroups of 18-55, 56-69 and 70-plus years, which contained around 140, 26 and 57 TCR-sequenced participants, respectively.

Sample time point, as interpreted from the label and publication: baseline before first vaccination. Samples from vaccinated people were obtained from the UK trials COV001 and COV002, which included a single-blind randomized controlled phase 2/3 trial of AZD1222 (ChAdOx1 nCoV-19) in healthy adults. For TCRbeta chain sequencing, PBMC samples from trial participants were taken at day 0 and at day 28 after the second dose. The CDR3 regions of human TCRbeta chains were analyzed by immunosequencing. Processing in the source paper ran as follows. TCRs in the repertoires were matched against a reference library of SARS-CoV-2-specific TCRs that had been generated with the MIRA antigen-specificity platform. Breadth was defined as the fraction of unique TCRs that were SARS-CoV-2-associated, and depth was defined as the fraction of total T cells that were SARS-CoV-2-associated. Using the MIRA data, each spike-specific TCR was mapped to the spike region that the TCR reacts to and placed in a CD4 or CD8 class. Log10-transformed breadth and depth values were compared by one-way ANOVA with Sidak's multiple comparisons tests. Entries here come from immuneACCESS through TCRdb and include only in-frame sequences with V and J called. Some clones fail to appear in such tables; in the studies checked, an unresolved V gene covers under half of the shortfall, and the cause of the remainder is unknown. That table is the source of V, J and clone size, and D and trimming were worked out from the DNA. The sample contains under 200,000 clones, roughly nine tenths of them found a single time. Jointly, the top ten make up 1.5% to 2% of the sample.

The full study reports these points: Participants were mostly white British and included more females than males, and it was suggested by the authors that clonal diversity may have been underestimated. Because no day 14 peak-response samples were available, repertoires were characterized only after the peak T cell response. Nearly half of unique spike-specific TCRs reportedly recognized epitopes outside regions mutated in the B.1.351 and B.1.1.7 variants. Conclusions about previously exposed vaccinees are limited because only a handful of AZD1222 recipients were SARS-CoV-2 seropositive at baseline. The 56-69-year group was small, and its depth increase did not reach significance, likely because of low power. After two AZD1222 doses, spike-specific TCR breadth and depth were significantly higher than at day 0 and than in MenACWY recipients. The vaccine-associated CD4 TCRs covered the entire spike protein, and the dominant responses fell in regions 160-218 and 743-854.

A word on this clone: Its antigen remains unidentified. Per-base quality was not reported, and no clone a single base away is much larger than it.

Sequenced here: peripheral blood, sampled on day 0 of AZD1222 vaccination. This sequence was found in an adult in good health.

The CDR3 has the sequence CASSYSGGYPYEQYF. The sequenced DNA is TGTGCCAGCAGTTACTCGGGGGGATATCCTTACGAGCAGTACTTC. The chain is assembled from TRBV6-5 and TRBJ2-7; D gene: possibly TRBD2, on 6 matching bases. Measured from the cysteine to the phenylalanine, the CDR3 is 15 residues long. CDR3 DNA only is kept here, 45 bases in frame from base 1. Trimming at the junction amounts to 0 bases on V and 4 bases on J, and the germline ends lie 13 bases apart. CDR1 and CDR2 were assigned from the germline V gene as MNHEY and SVGAGI.